This TCR beta chain was documented in a study of Ad26.COV2.S vaccination and SARS-CoV-2 variants. Study-wide findings and caveats: Whether participants received vaccine or placebo, their non-spike TCR breadth was similar. TCR breadth and depth analyses may have underestimated total T cell responses. It was vaccine recipients, not placebo recipients, who had the higher spike-specific TCR breadth.

Measured with immunoSEQ multiplex PCR; TCRdb has only the in-frame clones, and not every one. In the table there are some 240,000 clones, roughly 85% of which are singletons. V gave up 5 bases and J gave up 10 bases; unmatched junction bases: 19. CDR3 size: 18 residues. Germline CDR1 SGHVS, CDR2 FNYEAQ. In this sample, this clone turned up a few times. Its specificity is unknown. Sample treatment: around 19 received Ad26.COV2.S at low or high dose, single or two shots; a few received placebo; per-sample allocation not given. The investigators took samples on day 63 after the first vaccine or placebo injection. What was given as vaccine was an Ad26 vector encoding Wuhan-strain SARS-CoV-2 spike.

This chain uses TRBV7-6 with TRBJ2-1; 11 nucleotides line up with TRBD2. Sample: peripheral blood, taken in a trial of Ad26.COV2.S vaccine versus placebo. This TCR was sampled from a person aged 18 to 65 who received the Ad26.COV2.S COVID-19 vaccine or a placebo. As DNA, the CDR3 is TGTGCCAGCAGCCCCTCCCAAGCGCCTAGCGGGAGGCCGAGGGAGCAGTTCTTC. The encoded protein is CASSPSQAPSGRPREQFF.